This T cell receptor beta chain was recovered during a study of cytotoxic CD8 clonotypes in ibrutinib-treated CLL (dated by TCRdb to the early 2020s). In the study overall: In this cohort, approximately 15 patients were treatment-naive and approximately twelve were relapsed/refractory, while under 18 had unmutated IGHV. An average of roughly 250,000 productive templates and 80,000 to 100,000 productive rearrangements was obtained per sample. Partial responses were observed in some 24 patients and complete responses in 2; after a median follow-up of around 68 months, remission was maintained in approximately 14 patients and progression was observed in some twelve. Of the roughly 86 people in the trial, some 28 had longitudinal samples available. Every remission and progressive disease sample was obtained while ibrutinib was still being received by the patients. Cryopreserved peripheral blood mononuclear cells were obtained before treatment, at response, and at either sustained remission or disease progression. Response samples were taken after a median of 12 months on treatment, ranging from roughly 6 to 36 months. The paper's findings and limits, for the study overall: Public clonotypes were rare and either shrank or stayed stable during treatment, and the rise in clonality at ibrutinib response reflected expansion of private clonotypes. Sampling times were not matched between patients in sustained remission and patients whose disease was progressing, and lymph node repertoires were not examined. An increase in clonality was observed at ibrutinib response, with clonality remaining stable during sustained remission and falling back toward baseline at progression. Baseline clonality was found to be higher than that of age-matched healthy donors and was strongly correlated with circulating CD8+ T-cell counts.

In regard to this clone: This receptor's antigen is unknown. Base-call qualities are not available, and no considerably larger clone is one nucleotide away.

Each clonotype received, on average, about 10x coverage in deep resolution sequencing performed on a MiSeq, where the target depth lay between 1 in 1 million and 1 in 200,000 T cells. The immunoSEQ hsTCRB Kit was used to generate TCR beta libraries. The original methods were these. Data were analyzed with ImmunoSEQ Data Assistant and ImmunoSEQ Analyzer, with V, D and J genes assigned per IMGT definitions. Clonality, which ranges from 0 to 1, was calculated by subtracting the normalized Shannon entropy of productive rearrangement frequencies from one. Only overrepresented clonotypes making up at least 0.05% of the repertoire of each patient were included in the public clonotype analysis. About twelve repertoires from age-matched healthy donors, obtained from immuneACCESS, served as clonality controls. TCRdb retrieved this table from immuneACCESS and kept in-frame rearrangements only. Not all clones are present; in checked studies, unresolved V genes account for under half, and no reason is known for the remainder. That table gives V, J and clone size, and the DNA gave D and trimming. The sample includes roughly 250,000 clones, with 70% observed a single time. Approximately 15% of the sample is taken by the ten largest.

This sample's time point label indicates: roughly 2 years on ibrutinib. For TCR beta library preparation, roughly 2 micrograms of genomic DNA was extracted from cryopreserved PBMCs. Longitudinal blood samples from CLL patients on ibrutinib monotherapy were analyzed using high-throughput TCR beta sequencing. The patients were enrolled in a single-center, open-label phase 2 trial of ibrutinib monotherapy. From its cysteine to its phenylalanine, the CDR3 spans 14 amino acids. The CDR3 DNA has 42 bases and is translated from base 1. In the germline V gene, CDR1 corresponds to SGHDN and CDR2 to FVKESK. The junction carries 13 bases between V and J, which are trimmed by 0 bases and 11 bases respectively.

The sample was PBMCs, taken after 24 months of ibrutinib treatment. The chain was built from TRBV14 and TRBJ1-4; a tentative D match to TRBD1 spans 5 bases. The origin of this receptor is a human donor with chronic lymphocytic leukemia. The CDR3 protein is CASSQDRHRGKLFF. The nucleotide sequence reads as follows: TGTGCCAGCAGCCAAGACCGGCATCGGGGGAAACTGTTTTTT.